A single sample is the source of the 8 T cell receptor beta chains below, sequenced in a study of cytomegalovirus exposure and HLA in healthy donors (dated by TCRdb to the late 2010s). Library prep was done by the immunoSEQ multiplex PCR assay. For the multiplex PCR, a mixture combining 60 forward primers for TCR Vbeta segments and 13 reverse primers for TCR Jbeta segments was used. This immuneACCESS table, as held by TCRdb, lists in-frame sequences with V and J called but not all clones. Of the missing ones, under half trace to an unresolved V gene in checked studies; the others have no known cause. The sample contains roughly 140,000 clones, under 85% of them found a single time. Around 7% of the sample rests with the top ten. The specimen was PBMCs. Source of these receptors: a woman between 40 and 50 years old in good health and CMV-seropositive.

The chain carries TRBV6-1 and TRBJ1-1; 7 nucleotides match TRBD1. Unmatched junction bases numbered 3, after V lost 5 bases and J lost 6 bases. The germline V gene encodes CDR1 MNHNS and CDR2 SASEGT. The CDR3 spans 12 residues. Here the CDR3 DNA reads TGTGCCAGCAGTCGACAGGGTTCTGAAGCTTTCTTT. Translation: CASSRQGSEAFF.

The chain employs TRBV11-2 and TRBJ2-2; D unresolved. The CDR3 is 16 amino acids. Germline V gives CDR1 SGHAT, CDR2 FQNNGV. V shed 0 bases and J shed 1 base, with 9 bases lying between them. This chain's CDR3 is CASSLDLLMNTGELFF. As DNA, the CDR3 is TGTGCCAGCAGCTTAGATCTACTTATGAACACCGGGGAGCTGTTTTTT.

The V call is TRBV5-5, the J call TRBJ1-1; 7 bases align to TRBD1. V lost 0 bases to trimming and J lost 0 bases; unmatched junction nucleotides: 2. Germline lookup yields CDR1 SGHKS and CDR2 YYEKEE (reference sequence). This CDR3 is 15 amino acids long. Here the CDR3 DNA reads TGTGCCAGCAGCTTGGTAGGGGGCCTGAACACTGAAGCTTTCTTT. Its protein product is CASSLVGGLNTEAFF.

This clone was seen once. The chain uses TRBV18 and TRBJ1-1; no reliable D call. The CDR3 extends over 14 amino acids. V was cut by 2 bases and J by 3 bases, with 10 bases left in between. CDR1 and CDR2 (germline): KGHSH, LQKENI. The CDR3: CASSPGMGDTEAFF. For the CDR3, the DNA is TGTGCCAGCTCACCAGGAATGGGAGACACTGAAGCTTTCTTT.

The genes are TRBV27 and TRBJ2-5; possibly TRBD2 for D (5 bases). This CDR3 comprises 15 residues. Germline CDR1 and CDR2: MNHEY and SMNVEV (reference sequence). Trimming cost V 8 bases and J 5 bases, with 21 bases left between them. The CDR3, as DNA: TGTGCCAGCGCCGACCTGGCCGGGGTGTCGGAGACCCAGTACTTC. Amino acids: CASADLAGVSETQYF.

This chain uses TRBV6-1 with TRBJ1-4; possibly TRBD1 for D (6 bases). V was pared by 10 bases and J by 3 bases, with 12 bases between. Germline CDR1 and CDR2: MNHNS and SASEGT. The CDR3 runs 13 residues. As DNA, the CDR3 is TGTGCCACCCACAGGGCGCCTAATGAAAAACTGTTTTTT. Translation gives CATHRAPNEKLFF.

The rearrangement joins TRBV10-3 to TRBJ1-2, with 9 bases matching TRBD1. After removal of 2 bases from V and 8 bases from J, the junction contained 6 bases not matched to a gene. Germline V CDR1 and CDR2: ENHRY, SYGVKD. This CDR3 is 14 amino acids long. The CDR3 nucleotides are TGTGCCATCAGTGAGCCTGGACAGGGGAAAGGCTACACCTTC. Translated: CAISEPGQGKGYTF.

This chain links TRBV13 with TRBJ2-7, with 7 bases fitting TRBD2. The CDR3 totals 14 residues. Trimming took 3 bases from V and 3 from J; bases not matched to a gene: 5. CDR1 is PRHDT and CDR2 is FYEKMQ in the germline V gene (reference sequence). The CDR3 loop is CASSLGGTRYEQYF. In DNA form, the CDR3 reads TGTGCCAGCAGCTTGGGAGGGACCCGCTACGAGCAGTACTTC.